This TCR beta chain was retrieved from a study of blood T cell repertoires in COVID-19. Study at large: The study drew acute and convalescent COVID-19 samples from the United States, Italy and Spain. T cells, B-cell-depleted T cells, or PBMCs provided the cDNA or gDNA that served as material.

Germline V CDR1 and CDR2: DFQATT, SNEGSKA (reference sequence). The CDR3 consists of 11 residues. Libraries were prepared by immunoSEQ multiplex PCR; TCRdb keeps only in-frame clonotypes and omits some of them. Of hundreds of thousands of clones listed, approximately 86% are singletons. V and J are TRBV20-1 and TRBJ2-3; 7 positions match TRBD1. The source material was peripheral blood. The receptor's source is a man at least 80 years old with acute or convalescent COVID-19. The CDR3 here is CVTGSTDTQYF. The CDR3 bases are TGCGTGACAGGGAGCACAGATACGCAGTATTTT.